This TCR beta chain was observed in a study of blood T cell repertoires in COVID-19. Overall study context: COVID-19 samples, acute and convalescent, were from the United States, Italy and Spain.

The table came from immunoSEQ multiplex PCR; TCRdb's copy has only in-frame clones and leaves some out. This sample yields about 110,000 clones, of which less than 75% are seen a single time; about 1.8% belongs to the top ten. V was pared by 2 bases and J by 4 bases, with 10 bases of the junction left unmatched. The CDR3 totals 16 residues. Germline V lookup: CDR1 SGHRS, CDR2 YFSETQ. The sample consisted of peripheral blood. This sequence originates from a woman aged 40 to 49 with acute or convalescent COVID-19. The rearrangement joins TRBV5-1 to TRBJ2-3; TRBD2 aligns across 7 bases. CDR3 DNA sequence: TGCGCCAGCAGCTTTACAGGCGCCGGGGGGTCAGATACGCAGTATTTT. Residues: CASSFTGAGGSDTQYF.